This TCR beta chain was sequenced in a study of identical twins. Template switching introduced a universal primer site, and the cDNA bore unique molecular identifiers. From the 5' RACE reads, TCRdb called clonotypes with MiXCR, one entry per CDR3 protein. Of around 530,000 distinct CDR3 sequences listed, approximately 14% were seen once; the top ten hold less than 0.5%. Study outcomes and limitations: Twins' surplus sharing was weaker for beta out-of-frame sequences. Potential partial confounding of zero-insertion analyses by invariant MAIT and iNKT cells was noted. Models came in too low on out-of-frame TCR alpha sharing in monozygotic twins.

As for this clonotype: Its antigen is undetermined.

This CDR3 spans 13 amino acids. Germline V gene sequence: CDR1 SGHAT, CDR2 FQNNGV. The germline V and J ends were trimmed by 3 bases and 8 bases, with 13 bases remaining between them. These data were likewise used in another study, on yellow fever vaccine responses in identical twins.

V gene TRBV11-2 combines with J gene TRBJ1-2; tentative D call: TRBD1 (5 bases). The receptor comes from a woman under 30 in good health. The specimen was CD4+ T cells sorted from blood. The CDR3 is CASSFGTAGGYTF. The CDR3 nucleotides are TGTGCCAGCAGCTTCGGGACGGCCGGAGGCTACACCTTC. Filled out from reference TRBV11-2 and TRBJ1-2, the complete variable domain reads EAGVAQSPRYKIIEKRQSVAFWCNPISGHATLYWYQQILGQGPKLLIQFQNNGVVDDSQLPKDRFSAERLKGVDSTLKIQPAKLEDSAVYLCASSFGTAGGYTFGSGTRLTVV.